These 8 T cell receptor beta chains originate from one sample sequenced in a study of shared clonotypes between healthy human individuals. Clones were sequenced by immunoSEQ multiplex PCR, and TCRdb holds only the in-frame ones, with some missing. The sample comprises hundreds of thousands of clones, around 79% of which are singletons, and 13% rests with the top ten. The sample comprised PBMCs. The source of these receptors is a woman aged 40 to 55 in good health. Some clones in this sample may be carry-over from other donors' samples.

This clone has only a few counts. The chain couples TRBV29-1 to TRBJ2-5, with TRBD1 matching over 7 bases. This CDR3 has 13 residues. The germline CDR1 and CDR2 sequences are SQVTM and ANQGSEA. V was pared by 6 bases and J by 5 bases, with 9 bases of the junction left unmatched. For the CDR3, the DNA is TGCAGCGTGGGGACAGCTAAGTCGGAGACCCAGTACTTC. Translating it yields CSVGTAKSETQYF.

The J gene is TRBJ2-7, the V gene TRBV4-2, with 11 bases that match TRBD2. The V segment lost 6 bases and the J segment 0 bases; nucleotides outside the gene matches: 13. In germline, CDR1 is LGHNA, CDR2 YNFKEQ. The CDR3 runs to 18 residues. This chain's CDR3 is CASSPSGTSGSSSYEQYF. As DNA, the CDR3 is TGTGCCAGCAGTCCCTCCGGGACTAGCGGCTCGAGCTCCTACGAGCAGTACTTC.

The V gene is TRBV25-1, the J gene TRBJ1-4; D gene ambiguous. V was trimmed by 1 base and J by 4 bases, leaving 7 bases between them. This CDR3 comprises 14 residues. Germline V gives CDR1 MGHDK, CDR2 SYGVNS. This chain's CDR3 is CASSEFGSNEKLFF. CDR3 nucleotides: TGTGCCAGCAGTGAATTTGGCAGTAATGAAAAACTGTTTTTT. The full variable domain, completed using reference TRBV25-1 and TRBJ1-4, is EADIYQTPRYLVIGTGKKITLECSQTMGHDKMYWYQQDPGMELHLIHYSYGVNSTEKGDLSSESTVSRIRTEHFPLTLESARPSHTSQYLCASSEFGSNEKLFFGSGTQLSVL.

The rearrangement links TRBV29-1 to TRBJ1-1; D not certain. The germline V and J ends were trimmed by 5 bases and 5 bases, with 18 bases remaining between them. Per germline, CDR1 SQVTM and CDR2 ANQGSEA. The length of the CDR3 is 14 residues. The CDR3 reads CSVTRVGQRTEAFF. In nucleotides, the CDR3 is TGCAGCGTTACTAGGGTTGGCCAGAGGACTGAAGCTTTCTTT.

J is TRBJ2-4 and V is TRBV5-6; tentatively, D is TRBD1 or TRBD2 (6 bases each). Between the trimmed V and J ends, which lost 1 base and 6 bases, there was a span of 14 bases. Germline loops: CDR1 SGHDT, CDR2 YYEEEE. This CDR3 comprises 15 residues. The CDR3 reads CASSLSGGTRNIQYF. In DNA, the CDR3 is TGTGCCAGCAGCTTGTCCGGGGGCACGAGAAACATTCAGTACTTC.

This clone was detected once. This sequence joins TRBV6-6 and TRBJ2-1; the match to TRBD2 covers 14 bases. Per the germline V gene, CDR1 is MNHNY and CDR2 is SVGAGI (reference sequence). The CDR3 extends over 16 amino acids. J gave up 9 bases and V 2 bases, and 6 bases lay outside the gene matches. The CDR3 region is CASSYRLAGGPGEQFF. The CDR3 nucleotides are TGTGCCAGCAGTTACAGACTAGCGGGAGGGCCGGGTGAGCAGTTCTTC.

The chain joins TRBV29-1 to TRBJ1-1; the match to TRBD1 covers 8 bases. The CDR3 covers 12 residues. Germline CDR1 SQVTM, CDR2 ANQGSEA. V lost 4 bases, J lost 5 bases, and 3 bases stayed unmatched. CDR3 residues: CSVAGGETEAFF. In nucleotides, the CDR3 is TGCAGCGTTGCAGGGGGCGAAACTGAAGCTTTCTTT. Full variable domain (remainder filled in from reference TRBV29-1 and TRBJ1-1): SAVISQKPSRDICQRGTSLTIQCQVDSQVTMMFWYRQQPGQSLTLIATANQGSEATYESGFVIDKFPISRPNLTFSTLTVSNMSPEDSSIYLCSVAGGETEAFFGQGTRLTVV.

This clone came up a few times. The rearrangement joins TRBV11-2 to TRBJ1-5, with a possible D match to TRBD1 (5 bases). CDR3 length: 16 amino acids. Per the germline V gene, CDR1 is SGHAT and CDR2 is FQNNGV. V shed 5 bases and J shed 3 bases, with 17 bases lying between them. CDR3 in amino acids: CASSPKTGGVNQPQHF. The CDR3 coding sequence is TGTGCCAGCAGCCCTAAAACGGGAGGGGTCAATCAGCCCCAGCATTTT.